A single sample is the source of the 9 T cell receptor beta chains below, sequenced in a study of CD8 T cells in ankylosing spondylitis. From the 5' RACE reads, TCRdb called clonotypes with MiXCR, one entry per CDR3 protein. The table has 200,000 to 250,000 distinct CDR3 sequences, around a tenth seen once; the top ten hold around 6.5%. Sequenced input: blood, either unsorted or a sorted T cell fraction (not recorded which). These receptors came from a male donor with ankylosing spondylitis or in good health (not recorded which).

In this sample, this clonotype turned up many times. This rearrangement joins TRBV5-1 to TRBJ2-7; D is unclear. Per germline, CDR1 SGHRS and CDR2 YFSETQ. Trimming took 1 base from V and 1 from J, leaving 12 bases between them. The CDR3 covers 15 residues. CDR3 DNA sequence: TGCGCCAGCAGCTTGCTGAGTGGGGTATCCTACGAGCAGTACTTC. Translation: CASSLLSGVSYEQYF. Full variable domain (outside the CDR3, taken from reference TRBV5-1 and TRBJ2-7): KAGVTQTPRYLIKTRGQQVTLSCSPISGHRSVSWYQQTPGQGLQFLFEYFSETQRNKGNFPGRFSGRQFSNSRSEMNVSTLELGDSALYLCASSLLSGVSYEQYFGPGTRLTVT.

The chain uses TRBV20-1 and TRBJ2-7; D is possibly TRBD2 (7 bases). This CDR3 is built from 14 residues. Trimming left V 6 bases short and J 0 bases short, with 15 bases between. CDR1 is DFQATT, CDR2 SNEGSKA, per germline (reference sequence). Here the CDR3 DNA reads TGCAGTGCAGGGGGGGGTAGCGGCTCCTACGAGCAGTACTTC. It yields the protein CSAGGGSGSYEQYF.

The CDR3 reads CASSLIRGRDNEQFF. DNA for the CDR3: TGTGCCAGCAGCTTAATCAGGGGAAGAGACAATGAGCAGTTCTTC. The chain combines TRBV7-9 with TRBJ2-1; possible D gene TRBD1, 6 bases. V lost 2 bases and J 5 bases, leaving 13 bases between the germline ends. This CDR3 has 15 amino acids. Germline V lookup: CDR1 SEHNR, CDR2 FQNEAQ (reference sequence).

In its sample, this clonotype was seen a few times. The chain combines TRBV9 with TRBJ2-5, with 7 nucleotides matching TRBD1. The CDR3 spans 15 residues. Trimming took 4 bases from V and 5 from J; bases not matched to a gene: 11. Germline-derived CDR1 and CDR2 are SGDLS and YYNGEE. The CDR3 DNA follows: TGTGCCAGCAGCCTAGGGGGCCAGCCGAGGGAGACCCAGTACTTC. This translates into CASSLGGQPRETQYF.

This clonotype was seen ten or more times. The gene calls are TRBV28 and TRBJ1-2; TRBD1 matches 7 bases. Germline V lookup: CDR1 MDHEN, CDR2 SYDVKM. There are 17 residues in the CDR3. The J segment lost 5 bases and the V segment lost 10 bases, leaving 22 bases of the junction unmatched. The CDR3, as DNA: TGTGCCACCCGGTCAGGGGGGATTCAAGGAAAGGGTTATGGCTACACCTTC. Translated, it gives CATRSGGIQGKGYGYTF.

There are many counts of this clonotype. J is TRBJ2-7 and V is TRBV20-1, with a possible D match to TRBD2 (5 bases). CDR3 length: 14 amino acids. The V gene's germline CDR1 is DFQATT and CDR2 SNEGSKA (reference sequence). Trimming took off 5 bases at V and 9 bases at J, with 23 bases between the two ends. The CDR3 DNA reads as TGCAGTGCTGTCTCCGCTGCGGGCCTATCTCCGCAGTACTTC. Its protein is CSAVSAAGLSPQYF.

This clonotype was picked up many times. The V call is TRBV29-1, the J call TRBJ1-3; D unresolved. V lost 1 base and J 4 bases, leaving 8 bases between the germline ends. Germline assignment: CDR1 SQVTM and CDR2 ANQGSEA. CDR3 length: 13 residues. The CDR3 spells CSVEAGVGNTIYF. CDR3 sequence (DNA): TGCAGCGTTGAAGCCGGGGTAGGAAACACCATATATTTT. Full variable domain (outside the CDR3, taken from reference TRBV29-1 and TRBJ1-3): SAVISQKPSRDICQRGTSLTIQCQVDSQVTMMFWYRQQPGQSLTLIATANQGSEATYESGFVIDKFPISRPNLTFSTLTVSNMSPEDSSIYLCSVEAGVGNTIYFGEGSWLTVV.

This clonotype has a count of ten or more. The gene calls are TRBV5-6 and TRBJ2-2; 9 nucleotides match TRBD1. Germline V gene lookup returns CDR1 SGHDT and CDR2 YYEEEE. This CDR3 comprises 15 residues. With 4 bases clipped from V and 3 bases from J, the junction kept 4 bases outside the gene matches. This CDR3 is CASSPGTGHTGELFF. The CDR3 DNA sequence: TGTGCCAGCAGCCCCGGGACAGGGCACACCGGGGAGCTGTTTTTT.

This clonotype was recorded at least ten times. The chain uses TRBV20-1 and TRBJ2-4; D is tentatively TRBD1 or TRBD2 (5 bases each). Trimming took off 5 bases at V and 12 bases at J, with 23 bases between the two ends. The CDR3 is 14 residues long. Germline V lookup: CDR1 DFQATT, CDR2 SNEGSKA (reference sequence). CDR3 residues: CSARVVGAGAGQYF. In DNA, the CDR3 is TGCAGTGCTCGAGTCGTAGGTGCCGGGGCGGGTCAGTACTTC.